A selection of T cell receptor beta chains follows, all from one sample in a study of response to subunit inactivated influenza vaccine. TCRdb recomputed calls from the RT-PCR reads with MiXCR, one row per CDR3 protein. The sample lists roughly 190,000 distinct CDR3 sequences, roughly an eighth occurring once. Sequenced material: CD8+ T cells sorted from PBMCs, taken 5 days after vaccination. These receptors were taken from a man between 45 and 60 years old who received an inactivated influenza vaccine. Both conserved end residues are part of each CDR3. A D gene is named only where the DNA matches it firmly. Clone size is not always given. Where it is, it says once, few, many or a class for expanded clones.

size: few; J: TRBJ1-1; D: -; V: TRBV6-2/TRBV6-3; DNA: TGTGCCAGCAGTTACCTGGATGAGAACACTGAAGCTTTCTTT; CDR3: CASSYLDENTEAFF
size: -; J: TRBJ2-1; D: TRBD2; V: TRBV13; DNA: TGTGCCAGCAGCTTCAGCTCTAGCGGGGGCTACAATGAGCAGTTCTTC; CDR3: CASSFSSSGGYNEQFF
size: -; J: TRBJ2-1; D: TRBD1; V: TRBV11-3; DNA: TGTGCCAGCAGCCCCAGGTCCGGACAGGGCCTCAATGAGCAGTTCTTC; CDR3: CASSPRSGQGLNEQFF
size: -; J: TRBJ2-7; D: -; V: TRBV12-3/TRBV12-4; DNA: TGTGCCAGCAGTTTTGTCCACAGCTTGGGCGAGCAGTACTTC; CDR3: CASSFVHSLGEQYF
size: few; J: TRBJ1-1; D: -; V: TRBV25-1; DNA: TGTGCCAGCAGTGACTGGGACTTCTCGGAGGCTTTCTTT; CDR3: CASSDWDFSEAFF
size: -; J: TRBJ2-1; D: -; V: TRBV15; DNA: TGTGCCACCAGCAGAGGGGTCGTAGGGAATGAGCAGTTCTTC; CDR3: CATSRGVVGNEQFF
size: -; J: TRBJ2-6; D: -; V: TRBV5-6; DNA: TGTGCCAGCAGCTATCCTTCAGAAAGGGGCTTCTCTGGGGCCAACGTCCTGACTTTC; CDR3: CASSYPSERGFSGANVLTF
size: few; J: TRBJ2-6; D: -; V: TRBV5-4; DNA: TGTGCCAGCAGCGCTACCGGACAGCCCTCTGGGGCCAACGTCCTGACTTTC; CDR3: CASSATGQPSGANVLTF
size: few; J: TRBJ2-1; D: -; V: TRBV7-2; DNA: TGTGCCAGCAGCCCCTACAGGGATCGGACTGATGAGCAGTTCTTC; CDR3: CASSPYRDRTDEQFF
size: -; J: TRBJ2-3; D: -; V: TRBV2; DNA: TGTGCCAGCTTGGGGTATACGCAGTATTTT; CDR3: CASLGYTQYF
size: few; J: TRBJ2-1; D: TRBD1; V: TRBV5-6; DNA: TGTGCCAGCAGCCCCGGGACAGAACTATACAATGAGCAGTTCTTC; CDR3: CASSPGTELYNEQFF
size: few; J: TRBJ2-1; D: TRBD2; V: TRBV29-1; DNA: TGCAGCGCCGGTGGAGCGGGGGCCTACAATGAGCAGTTCTTC; CDR3: CSAGGAGAYNEQFF
size: -; J: TRBJ2-3; D: -; V: TRBV9; DNA: TGTGCCAGCAGCGTAGAGCCGGGAGAACCCACAGATACGCAGTATTTT; CDR3: CASSVEPGEPTDTQYF
size: few; J: TRBJ2-3; D: -; V: TRBV4-2; DNA: TGTGCCAGCAGCCAATTATCCCCCTTGGGATCCCGCACAGATACGCAGTATTTT; CDR3: CASSQLSPLGSRTDTQYF
size: few; J: TRBJ1-4; D: -; V: TRBV4-3; DNA: TGCGCCAGCAGCCAAGGGTCAGGGATTGGGGAAAAACTGTTTTTT; CDR3: CASSQGSGIGEKLFF
size: few; J: TRBJ2-7; D: -; V: TRBV12-5; DNA: TGTGCTAGTGGTTTCCAGCCCCACGAGCAGTACTTC; CDR3: CASGFQPHEQYF
size: many; J: TRBJ2-7; D: -; V: TRBV5-6; DNA: TGTGCCAGCAGCTCGGGATACGAGCAGTACTTC; CDR3: CASSSGYEQYF
size: many; J: TRBJ2-1; D: TRBD1; V: TRBV12-3/TRBV12-4; DNA: TGTGCCAGCAGTGAACCGGGACAGATATTACAGTACAATGAGCAGTTCTTC; CDR3: CASSEPGQILQYNEQFF
size: few; J: TRBJ2-3; D: TRBD2; V: TRBV4-2; DNA: TGTGCCAGCAGCCAGGTAGCGGGAAACACAGATACGCAGTATTTT; CDR3: CASSQVAGNTDTQYF
size: few; J: TRBJ1-3; D: TRBD1; V: TRBV11-1; DNA: TGTGCCAGCAGCTTATATCTCCCCAGGGGACAGGGTGCTGGAAACACCATATATTTT; CDR3: CASSLYLPRGQGAGNTIYF
size: few; J: TRBJ2-7; D: -; V: TRBV15; DNA: TGTGCCACCAGCCTGCGGCCGGGCCATCGGCCACACGAGCAGTACTTC; CDR3: CATSLRPGHRPHEQYF
size: few; J: TRBJ2-3; D: TRBD2; V: TRBV11-2; DNA: TGTGCCAGCAGCTTACCTCAGGGGCAGCGGGGGGATCCAGATACGCAGTATTTT; CDR3: CASSLPQGQRGDPDTQYF
size: few; J: TRBJ1-4; D: -; V: TRBV7-9; DNA: TGTGCCAGCAGCCCTGGCGGGCTTGAAAAACTGTTTTTT; CDR3: CASSPGGLEKLFF
size: -; J: TRBJ2-7; D: -; V: TRBV7-2; DNA: TGTGCCAGCAGCGACAATCGGCTGGGACAACACGAGCAGTACTTC; CDR3: CASSDNRLGQHEQYF
size: few; J: TRBJ2-2; D: -; V: TRBV7-6; DNA: TGTGCCAGCAGCTTTCTCCGGGACGCCGGGGGCGGCGGGGAGCTGTTTTTT; CDR3: CASSFLRDAGGGGELFF
size: few; J: TRBJ2-7; D: TRBD1; V: TRBV5-6; DNA: TGTGCCAGCAGGGGACAGGGGGGGTACGAGCAGTACTTC; CDR3: CASRGQGGYEQYF
size: -; J: TRBJ2-7; D: TRBD2; V: TRBV6-1; DNA: TGTGCCGTAACTAGCGGGAGTATGAACGAGCAGTACTTC; CDR3: CAVTSGSMNEQYF
size: -; J: TRBJ2-7; D: TRBD2; V: TRBV10-3; DNA: TGTGCCATCAGGGGGGGGGAAGAGCAGTACTTC; CDR3: CAIRGGEEQYF
size: once; J: TRBJ1-2; D: -; V: TRBV14; DNA: TGTGCCAGCAGCCTCGGGCAGGGATTCTCTAACTATGGCTACACCTTC; CDR3: CASSLGQGFSNYGYTF
size: -; J: TRBJ2-7; D: TRBD2; V: TRBV27; DNA: TGTGCCAGCAGTTCCTCGGGACTAGCCTCCTACGAGCAGTACTTC; CDR3: CASSSSGLASYEQYF
size: -; J: TRBJ2-1; D: -; V: TRBV6-2/TRBV6-3; DNA: TGTGCCAGCAGTTACGGTACAGGCTTGGAGCAGTTCTTC; CDR3: CASSYGTGLEQFF
size: few; J: TRBJ1-4; D: -; V: TRBV3-1; DNA: TGTGCCAGCAGCTTCTACCCGGCCGGGGAAGAAAAACTGTTTTTT; CDR3: CASSFYPAGEEKLFF